The rows below give T cell receptor beta chains drawn from one sample of a study of T cell responses to AZD1222 COVID-19 vaccine. Some clones are missing from TCRdb's copy, which holds only in-frame ones; the method was immunoSEQ multiplex PCR. The profile shows approximately 140,000 clones, about 90% of them singletons. The input for sequencing was peripheral blood, taken on day 0 of AZD1222 vaccination. These receptors were taken from an adult in good health. CDR3s include the opening cysteine and the closing phenylalanine or tryptophan. The order of the fields is clone size, J gene, D gene, V gene, CDR3 DNA, CDR3 protein. The D gene is left open where the match is weak. Rows give clone size only sometimes, using once, few, many, or a class for an expanded clone.

clone size: .
J gene: TRBJ2-1
D gene: .
V gene: TRBV10-3
CDR3 DNA: TGTGCCATCGGGACCGATATCTCCTACAATGAGCAGTTCTTC
CDR3 protein: CAIGTDISYNEQFF

clone size: .
J gene: TRBJ1-2
D gene: TRBD1
V gene: TRBV6-5
CDR3 DNA: TGTGCCAGCAGTTACCCCCTTAGGGCAGGGGGCTATGGCTACACCTTC
CDR3 protein: CASSYPLRAGGYGYTF

clone size: .
J gene: TRBJ1-5
D gene: .
V gene: TRBV4-1
CDR3 DNA: TGCGCCAGCAGCCCCGGGGGGGTTCGGAGCAATCAGCCCCAGCATTTT
CDR3 protein: CASSPGGVRSNQPQHF

clone size: .
J gene: TRBJ2-5
D gene: .
V gene: TRBV10-3
CDR3 DNA: TGTGCCATCAGTGAGAAGCCGGGGCAGGGGTACCAAGAGACCCAGTACTTC
CDR3 protein: CAISEKPGQGYQETQYF

clone size: .
J gene: TRBJ1-2
D gene: .
V gene: TRBV10-2
CDR3 DNA: TGCGCCAGCAGTGAGAGGGGAAATGATGGCTACACCTTC
CDR3 protein: CASSERGNDGYTF

clone size: .
J gene: TRBJ1-4
D gene: .
V gene: TRBV19
CDR3 DNA: TGTGCCAGCAGATCCCCCGGGACCGCGAGGGATAATGAAAAACTGTTTTTT
CDR3 protein: CASRSPGTARDNEKLFF

clone size: .
J gene: TRBJ2-3
D gene: .
V gene: TRBV5-1
CDR3 DNA: TGCGCCAGCAGCTTGGACAGTTCCCGCACAGATACGCAGTATTTT
CDR3 protein: CASSLDSSRTDTQYF

clone size: .
J gene: TRBJ1-6
D gene: .
V gene: TRBV6-6
CDR3 DNA: TGTGCCAGCAAAGCGCGCGTGTCACCCCTCCACTTT
CDR3 protein: CASKARVSPLHF

clone size: once
J gene: TRBJ2-7
D gene: .
V gene: TRBV15
CDR3 DNA: TGTGCCACCGGGGCAGGGTACCCCTACGAGCAGTACTTC
CDR3 protein: CATGAGYPYEQYF

clone size: .
J gene: TRBJ2-3
D gene: TRBD1
V gene: TRBV6-5
CDR3 DNA: TGTGCCAGCAGTCGCCGACAGGGGAGCACAGATACGCAGTATTTT
CDR3 protein: CASSRRQGSTDTQYF

clone size: .
J gene: TRBJ2-3
D gene: TRBD2
V gene: TRBV27
CDR3 DNA: TGTGCCAGCAGTCCGGGACTAGCGACCGATACGCAGTATTTT
CDR3 protein: CASSPGLATDTQYF

clone size: .
J gene: TRBJ2-1
D gene: .
V gene: TRBV11-3
CDR3 DNA: TGTGCCAGCAGCTTAGATCAAGACAATGAGCAGTTCTTC
CDR3 protein: CASSLDQDNEQFF

clone size: .
J gene: TRBJ2-2
D gene: TRBD1
V gene: TRBV2
CDR3 DNA: TGTGCCAGCAATCAGGGGACAGGAGGTTCCGGGGAGCTGTTTTTT
CDR3 protein: CASNQGTGGSGELFF

clone size: .
J gene: TRBJ1-1
D gene: .
V gene: TRBV29-1
CDR3 DNA: TGCAGCCCCTCGGCCCAGGGGAACACTGAAGCTTTCTTT
CDR3 protein: CSPSAQGNTEAFF

clone size: .
J gene: TRBJ2-2
D gene: .
V gene: TRBV4-1
CDR3 DNA: TGCGCCAGTTCCGACAGTTTCACCGGGGAGCTGTTTTTT
CDR3 protein: CASSDSFTGELFF

clone size: .
J gene: TRBJ1-5
D gene: .
V gene: TRBV4-3
CDR3 DNA: TGCGCCAGCAGCCCAGAGGTCGCAGCATTTCAGCCCCAGCATTTT
CDR3 protein: CASSPEVAAFQPQHF

clone size: once
J gene: TRBJ2-1
D gene: .
V gene: TRBV7-8
CDR3 DNA: TGTGCCAGCAGCTTAGGTTTCGGGTTGGATTTTAATGAGCAGTTCTTC
CDR3 protein: CASSLGFGLDFNEQFF

clone size: .
J gene: TRBJ2-2
D gene: .
V gene: TRBV6-5
CDR3 DNA: TGTGCCAGCAGTTCTGTCCCCGCCGGGGAGCTGTTTTTT
CDR3 protein: CASSSVPAGELFF

clone size: .
J gene: TRBJ1-3
D gene: .
V gene: TRBV28
CDR3 DNA: TGTGCCAGCAGTTTACAGATCTCTGGAAACACCATATATTTT
CDR3 protein: CASSLQISGNTIYF

clone size: .
J gene: TRBJ2-2
D gene: .
V gene: TRBV6-2/TRBV6-3
CDR3 DNA: TGTGCCAGCAGCCAGGACCACACCGGGGAGCTGTTTTTT
CDR3 protein: CASSQDHTGELFF

clone size: .
J gene: TRBJ2-5
D gene: .
V gene: TRBV12-2
CDR3 DNA: TGTGCAAGTCGCGCTAGTGAAGAGACCCAGTACTTC
CDR3 protein: CASRASEETQYF

clone size: .
J gene: TRBJ1-2
D gene: .
V gene: TRBV19
CDR3 DNA: TGTGCCAGTAGTTCACCCGGGACTGGGGGTGGAGGCTACACCTTC
CDR3 protein: CASSSPGTGGGGYTF

clone size: .
J gene: TRBJ2-3
D gene: .
V gene: TRBV15
CDR3 DNA: TGTGCCACCAGCAGAGATACGGGGGTCACAGATACGCAGTATTTT
CDR3 protein: CATSRDTGVTDTQYF

clone size: .
J gene: TRBJ2-2
D gene: .
V gene: TRBV28
CDR3 DNA: TGTGCCAGCAGTTTAACCGACTTTGGCGGGGAGCTGTTTTTT
CDR3 protein: CASSLTDFGGELFF

clone size: .
J gene: TRBJ2-2
D gene: .
V gene: TRBV14
CDR3 DNA: TGTGCCAGCAGCCAACTACTGACGCAAGGTCCCCTAACCGGGGAGCTGTTTTTT
CDR3 protein: CASSQLLTQGPLTGELFF

clone size: .
J gene: TRBJ2-4
D gene: .
V gene: TRBV6-1
CDR3 DNA: TGTGCCAGCAGTGAAGCATGGGGGCAGTTGGCCAAAAACATTCAGTACTTC
CDR3 protein: CASSEAWGQLAKNIQYF

clone size: .
J gene: TRBJ1-5
D gene: .
V gene: TRBV6-2/TRBV6-3
CDR3 DNA: TGTGCCAGCAGTTTCGGAAGGGCGGTTAGCAATCAGCCCCAGCATTTT
CDR3 protein: CASSFGRAVSNQPQHF

clone size: .
J gene: TRBJ1-3
D gene: .
V gene: TRBV7-2
CDR3 DNA: TGTGCCAGCAGCTCGGGGAGGAGGGGAAACACCATATATTTT
CDR3 protein: CASSSGRRGNTIYF

clone size: .
J gene: TRBJ2-7
D gene: TRBD2
V gene: TRBV7-8
CDR3 DNA: TGTGCCAGCAGCTTAGGGGGAGGGGCTTATGGCGAGCAGTACTTC
CDR3 protein: CASSLGGGAYGEQYF

clone size: .
J gene: TRBJ1-6
D gene: .
V gene: TRBV12-3/TRBV12-4
CDR3 DNA: TGTGCCAGCAGTTTACTCTGGGATTCACCCCTCCACTTT
CDR3 protein: CASSLLWDSPLHF

clone size: .
J gene: TRBJ2-1
D gene: TRBD2
V gene: TRBV11-2
CDR3 DNA: TGTGCCAGCAGCCTGACGCTTAGCGGGAATATCAATGAGCAGTTCTTC
CDR3 protein: CASSLTLSGNINEQFF

clone size: .
J gene: TRBJ1-1
D gene: TRBD1
V gene: TRBV7-9
CDR3 DNA: TGTGCCAGCAGCCTCCCTGCGGACAGGGGGAACCCTGAAGCTTTCTTT
CDR3 protein: CASSLPADRGNPEAFF

clone size: .
J gene: TRBJ2-1
D gene: .
V gene: TRBV27
CDR3 DNA: TGTGCCAGCAGCGACTCCTACAATGAGCAGTTCTTC
CDR3 protein: CASSDSYNEQFF

clone size: .
J gene: TRBJ2-1
D gene: .
V gene: TRBV29-1
CDR3 DNA: TGCAGCGGCGAGTCGGGGAGCTCCTACAATGAGCAGTTCTTC
CDR3 protein: CSGESGSSYNEQFF

clone size: .
J gene: TRBJ2-3
D gene: .
V gene: TRBV27
CDR3 DNA: TGTGCCAGCAGTTTAGCCCCTGGGCGAGATACGCAGTATTTT
CDR3 protein: CASSLAPGRDTQYF

clone size: .
J gene: TRBJ1-5
D gene: TRBD1
V gene: TRBV5-4
CDR3 DNA: TGTGCCAGCAGCCCCGGGACAGGGGCGGATCAGCCCCAGCATTTT
CDR3 protein: CASSPGTGADQPQHF

clone size: .
J gene: TRBJ1-4
D gene: .
V gene: TRBV19
CDR3 DNA: TGTGCCAGTAGTAAGGTTCAGGTGGGAGGCCGTGAAAAACTGTTTTTT
CDR3 protein: CASSKVQVGGREKLFF

clone size: .
J gene: TRBJ1-1
D gene: .
V gene: TRBV2
CDR3 DNA: TGTGCCAGCAGTACGCAGGGGACGAACACTGAAGCTTTCTTT
CDR3 protein: CASSTQGTNTEAFF

clone size: .
J gene: TRBJ1-2
D gene: .
V gene: TRBV4-2
CDR3 DNA: TGTGCCAGCACCATAAGCGGGGGGAATGGCTACACCTTC
CDR3 protein: CASTISGGNGYTF

clone size: .
J gene: TRBJ1-3
D gene: .
V gene: TRBV4-1
CDR3 DNA: TGCGCCAGCAGCCAAGAAATCGCGGGCCGTATCTCTGGAAACACCATATATTTT
CDR3 protein: CASSQEIAGRISGNTIYF

clone size: .
J gene: TRBJ1-4
D gene: .
V gene: TRBV2
CDR3 DNA: TGTGCCAGCAGGATTGGAGGGGGTGAAAAACTGTTTTTT
CDR3 protein: CASRIGGGEKLFF

clone size: .
J gene: TRBJ1-5
D gene: .
V gene: TRBV2
CDR3 DNA: TGTGCCAGCTCTTCTTCACCCGTGGGAGCCCAGCATTTT
CDR3 protein: CASSSSPVGAQHF

clone size: .
J gene: TRBJ1-1
D gene: TRBD1
V gene: TRBV6-5
CDR3 DNA: TGTGCCAGTAACTGGGGACAGATGAACACTGAAGCTTTCTTT
CDR3 protein: CASNWGQMNTEAFF

clone size: .
J gene: TRBJ2-5
D gene: TRBD2
V gene: TRBV19
CDR3 DNA: TGTGCCAGTAGTGCCTGGGGAGCGGGGGGGCATCAGACCCAGTACTTC
CDR3 protein: CASSAWGAGGHQTQYF

clone size: .
J gene: TRBJ1-2
D gene: .
V gene: TRBV11-2
CDR3 DNA: TGTGCCAGCAGCGCGAGCAGGGGCCCCCTCGGGACAGGCTACACCTTC
CDR3 protein: CASSASRGPLGTGYTF

clone size: .
J gene: TRBJ1-1
D gene: TRBD1
V gene: TRBV7-2
CDR3 DNA: TGTGCCAGCAGTTACAGGGGAACGAACACTGAAGCTTTCTTT
CDR3 protein: CASSYRGTNTEAFF

clone size: few
J gene: TRBJ1-1
D gene: .
V gene: TRBV27
CDR3 DNA: TGTGCCAGCAGTTTAGTGGATCCCTTGAACACTGAAGCTTTCTTT
CDR3 protein: CASSLVDPLNTEAFF

clone size: .
J gene: TRBJ2-7
D gene: .
V gene: TRBV11-2
CDR3 DNA: TGTGCCAGCAGCTTAGGCAGGTCGGGCGAGCAGTACTTC
CDR3 protein: CASSLGRSGEQYF

clone size: .
J gene: TRBJ1-5
D gene: .
V gene: TRBV19
CDR3 DNA: TGTGCCAGTAGTATCGACCCAAAAGGCAGCAATCAGCCCCAGCATTTT
CDR3 protein: CASSIDPKGSNQPQHF